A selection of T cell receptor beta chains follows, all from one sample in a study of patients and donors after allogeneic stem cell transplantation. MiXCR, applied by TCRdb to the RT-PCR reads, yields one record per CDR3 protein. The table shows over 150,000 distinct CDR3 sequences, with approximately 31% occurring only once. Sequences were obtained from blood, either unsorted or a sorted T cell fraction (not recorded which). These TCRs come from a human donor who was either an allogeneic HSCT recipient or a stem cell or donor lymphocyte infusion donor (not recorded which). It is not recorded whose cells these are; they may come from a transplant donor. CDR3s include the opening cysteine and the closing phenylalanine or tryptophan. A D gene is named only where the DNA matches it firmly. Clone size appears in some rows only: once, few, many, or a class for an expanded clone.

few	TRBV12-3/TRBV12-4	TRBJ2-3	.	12	TGTGCCAGCAGTTTGAGCAGGAATACGCAGTATTTT	CASSLSRNTQYF
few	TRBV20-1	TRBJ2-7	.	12	TGCAGTGCCAGCCGGCCTTCCTACGAGCAGTACTTC	CSASRPSYEQYF
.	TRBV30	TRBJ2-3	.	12	TGTGCCTGGAGTCCCCACCCAGATACGCAGTATTTT	CAWSPHPDTQYF
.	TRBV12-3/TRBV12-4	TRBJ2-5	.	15	TGTGCCAGCAGTTTTGGGCTAGTAGGGCCAGAGACCCAGTACTTC	CASSFGLVGPETQYF
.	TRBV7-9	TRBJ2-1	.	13	TGTGCCAGCAGCCGCGGGCCCAACAATGAGCAGTTCTTC	CASSRGPNNEQFF
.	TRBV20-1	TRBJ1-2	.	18	TGCAGTGCTTCTACCCCGGGACTCCGCATTAGAGTTAACTATGGCTACACCTTC	CSASTPGLRIRVNYGYTF
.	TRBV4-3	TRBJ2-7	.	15	TGCGCCAGCAGCCAAGCCCTCCAAAATGGCTACGAGCAGTACTTC	CASSQALQNGYEQYF
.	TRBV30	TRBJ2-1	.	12	TGTGCCTGGGACCCTGGGCACCATGAGCAGTTCTTC	CAWDPGHHEQFF
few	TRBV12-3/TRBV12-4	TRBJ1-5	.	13	TGTGCCAGCAGAACAGGCTGGGATCAGCCCCAGCATTTT	CASRTGWDQPQHF
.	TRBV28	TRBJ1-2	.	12	TGTGCCAGCAGTTCACGACCCTATGGCTACACCTTC	CASSSRPYGYTF
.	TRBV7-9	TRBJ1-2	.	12	TGTGCCAGCAGCCCCGGGACTCCTGGCTACACCTTC	CASSPGTPGYTF
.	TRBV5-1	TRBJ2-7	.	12	TGCGCCAGCAGCTTGGCCGGGGCCGAGCAGTACTTC	CASSLAGAEQYF
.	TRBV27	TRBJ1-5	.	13	TGTGCCAGCACCACCGGGCGTAATCAGCCCCAGCATTTT	CASTTGRNQPQHF
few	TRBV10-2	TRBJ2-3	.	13	TGCGCCAGCTGTTGGGGGCAGGGAGATACGCAGTATTTT	CASCWGQGDTQYF
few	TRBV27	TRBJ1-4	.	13	TGTGCCAGCAGTTTAATCTTGGGATTTGAACTGTTTTTT	CASSLILGFELFF
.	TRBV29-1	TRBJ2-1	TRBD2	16	TGCAGCGTTGGGGGGACTAGCGGGAGGTCTTACAATGAGCAGTTCTTC	CSVGGTSGRSYNEQFF
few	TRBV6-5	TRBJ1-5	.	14	TGTGCCAGCAGAACTTCGGGTTGGCGGCAGCCCCAGCATTTT	CASRTSGWRQPQHF
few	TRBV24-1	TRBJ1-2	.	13	TGTGCCACCAGTGATGGCGCTAACTATGGCTACACCTTC	CATSDGANYGYTF
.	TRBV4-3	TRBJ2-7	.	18	TGCGCCAGCAGCCAAGATCGGGGGAGCAAACTAGCACCCTACGAGCAGTACTTC	CASSQDRGSKLAPYEQYF
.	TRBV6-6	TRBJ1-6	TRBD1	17	TGTGCCAGCAGTTACACACCGACGGGACAGGGGAATTCACCCCTCCACTTT	CASSYTPTGQGNSPLHF
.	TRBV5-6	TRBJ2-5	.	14	TGTGCCAGCAGCTTGGTCGGGGGAGTGAAGGCCCAGTACTTC	CASSLVGGVKAQYF
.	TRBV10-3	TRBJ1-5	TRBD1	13	TGTGCCGTTACAGGGGGGGATAATCAGCCCCAGCATTTT	CAVTGGDNQPQHF
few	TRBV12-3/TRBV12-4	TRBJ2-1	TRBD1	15	TGTGCCAGCAGGTTGTCAGGGGGCTTCTACAATGAGCAGTTCTTC	CASRLSGGFYNEQFF
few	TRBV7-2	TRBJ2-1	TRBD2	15	TGTGCCAGCACCTCCGGACTAGCGTACTACAATGAGCAGTTCTTC	CASTSGLAYYNEQFF
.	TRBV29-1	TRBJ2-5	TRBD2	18	TGCAGCGTTTGCGGTTTGGCGAGCGGGAGAGGGCAGCAAGAGACCCAGTACTTC	CSVCGLASGRGQQETQYF
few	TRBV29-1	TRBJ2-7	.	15	TGCAGCGTTGAAAGTGAGGAGACAGACTCCTACGAGCAGTACTTC	CSVESEETDSYEQYF
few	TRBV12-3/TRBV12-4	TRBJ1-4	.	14	TGTGCCAGCAGTTTGGCGCAGGGTGACGAAAAACTGTTTTTT	CASSLAQGDEKLFF
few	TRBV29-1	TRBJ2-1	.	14	TGCAGCGTCCGGAGCATTAGCTCCTACAATGAGCAGTTCTTC	CSVRSISSYNEQFF
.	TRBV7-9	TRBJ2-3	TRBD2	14	TGTGCCAGCAGGACTAGCGGCCTCACAGATACGCAGTATTTT	CASRTSGLTDTQYF
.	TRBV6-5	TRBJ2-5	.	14	TGTGCCAGCAGTTACTACCCATCGGGGGAGACCCAGTACTTC	CASSYYPSGETQYF